This TCR beta chain was sequenced in a study of brain T cells in children with intractable seizures. General study results and limits: Among the top 50 brain clones were public and private clonotypes. Pre- and post-surgery blood differed in depth, so pre-surgery absences may be undersampling. Viral specificity was inferred only from CDR3 similarity; HCMV serostatus was unknown.

This clone was recorded once. Antigen specificity is unknown. Profiling relied on immunoSEQ multiplex PCR, and the TCRdb table lists in-frame clones only, not all of them. Altogether over a thousand clones are present, 83% being singletons, with the ten largest covering more than 20%. Sequencing was limited to surgery cases with top T cell transcript signatures in brain tissue. The material sequenced was resected brain tissue, taken at surgery. This TCR was sampled from a boy between 10 and 17 years old with focal cortical dysplasia and intractable seizures.

CDR3 amino acids: CASSLEDRGLGANVLTF. CDR3 bases: TGTGCCAGCAGCCTCGAGGACAGGGGGCTTGGGGCCAACGTCCTGACTTTC. The chain couples TRBV3-1 (or the pseudogene TRBV3-2) to TRBJ2-6, with 11 bases that match TRBD1. This CDR3 has 17 residues. V was clipped by 4 bases and J by 3 bases; unmatched bases: 5. Germline lookup yields CDR1 LGHDT and CDR2 YNNKEL (reference sequence).